This TCR beta chain comes out of a study of T-cell reconstitution after alpha-beta-depleted transplantation in children. Study-wide findings and caveats: Day-60 TCRbeta diversity that was high in some patients was derived from surviving recipient T cells and thymic progenitors. Expanded clones from the graft, numbering several hundred, reportedly supplied alpha-beta T cells about two months after transplant.

TCRbeta library construction was performed incorporating unique molecular identifiers. TCRdb used MiXCR to reprocess the PCR reads, holding one entry per CDR3 protein. The sample includes some 290,000 distinct CDR3 sequences, approximately 23% of them seen just once. This clonotype was found many times. Its antigen is undetermined. The CDR3 loop spans 16 amino acids. The germline V gene encodes CDR1 MNHEY and CDR2 SMNVEV (reference sequence). Trimming took 2 bases from V and 4 from J; bases not matched to a gene: 6. The TCR originated in a male patient aged 10-17 years who had a stem cell transplant for acute lymphoblastic leukemia, so the T cells may come from the graft donor. This chain links TRBV27 with TRBJ2-1; 9 nucleotides agree with TRBD2. Sequencing used PBMCs, mostly from graft donor cells, obtained 180 days after TCRalphabeta/CD19-depleted stem cell transplant. The CDR3 nucleotides are TGTGCCAGCAGTTTACCGGGACTAGCTGATTACAATGAGCAGTTCTTC. It encodes CASSLPGLADYNEQFF.